This T cell receptor beta chain originates from a study of tumor-infiltrating lymphocytes in primary liver carcinoma. Study in general: The neoplasms were of stage T1-T3 N0M0, with dimensions of about 4.2 to 10 cm across.

It was unsorted whole blood that yielded blood RNA, and germline DNA was also extracted. Production of TCR beta cDNA used 400 to 600 ng total RNA together with a constant-region primer. Investigators got TCR beta libraries out of three nested multiplex PCR rounds, done with slightly modified ARM-PCR. TRBV1-TRBV30 forward primers and a C-beta reverse primer were used in the first two PCR rounds, which each ran for about 10 cycles. One entry per CDR3 protein results from TCRdb running MiXCR on the multiplex PCR reads. The table shows about 180,000 distinct CDR3 sequences, with less than 65% occurring only once. For this clonotype: The antigen is unknown.

Overall study findings and caveats: For tumor-adjacent and tumor-blood pairs, overlap was less than that seen for tumor region pairs. When set against blood, tumors had a significantly higher top-250-clone fraction (p = 0.039).

V dropped 0 bases and J dropped 1 base, with 6 bases sitting between them. Germline V CDR1 and CDR2: MDHEN, SYDVKM. This CDR3 comprises 14 residues. The gene calls are TRBV28 and TRBJ1-1, with D possibly matching TRBD1 (5 bases). The receptor comes from a man aged 35 to 55 with primary liver carcinoma and hepatitis B virus infection. The material sequenced was peripheral blood. The CDR3 sequence: CASSLWGTNTEAFF. The DNA for the CDR3 is TGTGCCAGCAGTTTATGGGGGACGAACACTGAAGCTTTCTTT.